This entry lists 23 T cell receptor beta chains sequenced from one sample in a study of identical twins. TCRdb re-derived calls from the 5' RACE reads in MiXCR, one entry per CDR3 protein. There are 570,000 or so distinct CDR3 sequences in the sample; more than 9% occur only once, and 2.5% to 3% lies in the top ten. The same data also contributed to another study, on yellow fever vaccine responses in identical twins.

The sequencing input was PBMCs. These receptors were obtained from a young woman in good health.

This clonotype was detected a few times. This sequence joins TRBV25-1 and TRBJ2-7; D gene uncertain. The V gene lost 3 bases and the J gene lost 5 bases, with 2 bases spanning the gap. Germline lookup yields CDR1 MGHDK and CDR2 SYGVNS. The CDR3 spans 10 residues. The CDR3 DNA is TGTGCCAGCAGTGATAACGAGCAGTACTTC. Translating it yields CASSDNEQYF.

This clonotype was recorded many times. The junction departs from the called germline gene at one end, perhaps through a read error. This chain links TRBV5-1 with TRBJ2-3; 9 bases map to TRBD2. Germline CDR1 reads SGHRS; CDR2 reads YFSETQ. This CDR3 region has 14 residues. CDR3 coding DNA: TGTGCCAGCAGCTTGGCACTAGCGGGAGATACGCAGTATTTT. Residues: CASSLALAGDTQYF.

This sequence joins TRBV28 and TRBJ2-7, with no clear D. The CDR3 totals 10 residues. Germline CDR1 and CDR2: MDHEN and SYDVKM. Trimming left V 10 bases short and J 3 bases short, with 7 bases between. The DNA for the CDR3 is TGTGCCACCAACAACTACGAGCAGTACTTC. Amino acid sequence: CATNNYEQYF.

This clonotype was detected only a few times. The chain links TRBV7-9 to TRBJ2-7, with unresolved D. From germline, CDR1 is SEHNR and CDR2 FQNEAQ (reference sequence). The ends were cut back, 8 bases at V and 0 bases at J, with 11 bases in the middle. The CDR3 has 13 amino acids. CDR3 in DNA: TGTGCCAGCCGAAACCCGAGCTCCTACGAGCAGTACTTC. Its protein product is CASRNPSSYEQYF.

The table lists this clonotype with a few counts. This chain connects TRBV5-6 to TRBJ2-1; D gene uncertain. The length of the CDR3 is 13 residues. Germline-derived CDR1 and CDR2 are SGHDT and YYEEEE. The V end lost 0 bases, the J end lost 8 bases, and 9 bases lay between the germline ends. CDR3 DNA: TGTGCCAGCAGCTTGGCCACAGTATATGAGCAGTTCTTC. Amino acid sequence: CASSLATVYEQFF.

This clonotype was recorded at least ten times. The genes are TRBV29-1 and TRBJ2-2; 8 bases are a match to TRBD1. CDR1 is SQVTM and CDR2 is ANQGSEA in the germline V gene. The CDR3 totals 15 residues. V lost 6 bases, J lost 3 bases, and 9 bases stayed unmatched. In nucleotides, the CDR3 is TGCAGCGTCAAAGGCGGACAGGGCGACACCGGGGAGCTGTTTTTT. Its protein is CSVKGGQGDTGELFF.

This clonotype was observed once. This chain links TRBV12-3 or TRBV12-4 with TRBJ2-1, with a tentative D call TRBD2 (7 bases). V lost 11 bases, J lost 2 bases, and 28 bases lay in between. CDR3 length: 18 residues. CDR3 in amino acids: CALCFTGAGAPTYNEQFF. CDR3 DNA sequence: TGTGCCCTCTGTTTTACCGGGGCGGGGGCCCCGACCTACAATGAGCAGTTCTTC.

A note on this clonotype: Germline and junction disagree at one end, which may indicate a read error. This rearrangement joins TRBV9 to TRBJ2-1; 8 bases line up with TRBD2. The CDR3 has 15 amino acids. From germline, CDR1 is SGDLS and CDR2 YYNGEE. Here the CDR3 DNA reads TGTGTCAGCATGACTAGCGCGGGACCAAAGAATGAGCAGTTCTTC. Protein product: CVSMTSAGPKNEQFF.

This clonotype was seen at least ten times. V usage is TRBV6-5 and J usage is TRBJ2-7; the D call may be TRBD1 or TRBD2 (5 bases each). V lost 2 bases, J lost 0 bases, and 8 bases lay in between. CDR3 length: 14 residues. The germline V gene has CDR1 MNHEY and CDR2 SVGAGI. The CDR3 loop is CASSYGGPSYEQYF. The CDR3 DNA sequence: TGTGCCAGCAGTTACGGGGGACCCTCCTACGAGCAGTACTTC.

This clonotype showed up many times. The chain couples TRBV12-3 or TRBV12-4 to TRBJ2-5, with unresolved D. The CDR3 contains 13 residues. Trimming removed 7 bases from V and 2 bases from J, with 11 bases in between. The CDR3 sequence is CASISRLQETQYF. The CDR3, as DNA: TGTGCCAGCATTTCAAGATTGCAAGAGACCCAGTACTTC.

This clonotype was picked up a small number of times. V is TRBV19 and J is TRBJ2-2, with a weak D call TRBD1 (5 bases). Germline CDR1 LNHDA, CDR2 SQIVND (reference sequence). V was clipped by 7 bases and J by 5 bases, with 17 bases between them. The CDR3 runs to 15 residues. The CDR3: CASTLGAAWTGELFF. CDR3 bases: TGTGCCAGTACTCTTGGGGCAGCCTGGACCGGGGAGCTGTTTTTT.

This clonotype was seen ten or more times. The chain carries TRBV5-1 and TRBJ2-1; D gene unclear. V was clipped by 4 bases and J by 9 bases, with 17 bases between them. The CDR3 runs 14 residues. From germline, CDR1 is SGHRS and CDR2 YFSETQ. The CDR3 coding sequence is TGCGCCAGCAGCGCGGAATTAGAGGAGTCTGAGCAGTTCTTC. It encodes CASSAELEESEQFF.

This clonotype was picked up many times. This chain links TRBV6-5 with TRBJ1-1; weak D call: TRBD1 (5 bases). The CDR3 is 12 amino acids. CDR1 and CDR2 from the germline V gene are MNHEY and SVGAGI. Trimming took off 4 bases at V and 6 bases at J, with 9 bases between the two ends. In nucleotides, the CDR3 is TGTGCCAGCAGTTGGAGGGGCGCTGAAGCTTTCTTT. This sequence encodes CASSWRGAEAFF.

This clonotype was observed at least ten times. V usage is TRBV6-6 and J usage is TRBJ1-1; no clear D. Trimming cost V 6 bases and J 2 bases, with 10 bases left between them. CDR1 and CDR2 (germline): MNHNY, SVGAGI (reference sequence). This CDR3 contains 13 residues. In nucleotides, the CDR3 is TGTGCCAGCAGCGGCTCAGAAAACACTGAAGCTTTCTTT. Translated: CASSGSENTEAFF.

This clonotype was counted only a few times. This rearrangement joins TRBV4-1 to TRBJ2-2; D is ambiguous. The CDR3 totals 13 residues. V lost 4 bases and J lost 5, with 8 bases in between. Germline values: CDR1 MGHRA, CDR2 YSYEKL. The CDR3 is CASSLDWTGELFF. The CDR3 bases are TGCGCCAGCAGCCTCGACTGGACCGGGGAGCTGTTTTTT.

The sample holds many counts of this clonotype. The chain combines TRBV12-3 or TRBV12-4 with TRBJ2-6, with 7 bases identical to TRBD1. With V trimmed by 6 bases and J by 2 bases, 4 bases remained unmatched. CDR3 length: 15 residues. CDR3 DNA: TGTGCCAGCAGCCCTGACAGGGCTGGGGCCAACGTCCTGACTTTC. Protein: CASSPDRAGANVLTF.

The chain is built from TRBV6-5 and TRBJ2-7; TRBD2 matches at 8 bases. The germline CDR1 and CDR2 sequences are MNHEY and SVGAGI. V shed 4 bases and J 0 bases; nucleotides not matched to a gene: 11. This CDR3 is 17 amino acids long. In nucleotides, the CDR3 is TGTGCCAGCAGTTGGCCTCGTAGCGGGATGAACTCCTACGAGCAGTACTTC. Protein: CASSWPRSGMNSYEQYF.

The J gene is TRBJ2-2, the V gene TRBV28, with 11 bases aligning to TRBD2. Trimming took 5 bases from V and 2 from J; bases not matched to a gene: 7. The CDR3 runs 17 residues. CDR1 is MDHEN and CDR2 is SYDVKM in the germline V gene. The CDR3 DNA follows: TGTGCCAGCAGTGACAGGGGACTAGCGGCAAACACCGGGGAGCTGTTTTTT. This translates into CASSDRGLAANTGELFF.

This clonotype was detected many times. In DNA, the CDR3 is TGTGCCAGCAGCTTCGCGGCAGGCTCAAACCTGGGCAATGAGCAGTTCTTC. It yields the protein CASSFAAGSNLGNEQFF. This rearrangement joins TRBV7-2 to TRBJ2-1, with D hard to call. Looked up from germline, CDR1 is SGHTA and CDR2 is FQGNSA. This CDR3 has 17 amino acids. V was pared by 3 bases and J by 6 bases, with 21 bases between. The full variable domain, its missing parts supplied by reference TRBV7-2 and TRBJ2-1, is GAGVSQSPSNKVTEKGKDVELRCDPISGHTALYWYRQSLGQGLEFLIYFQGNSAPDKSGLPSDRFSAERTGGSVSTLTIQRTQQEDSAVYLCASSFAAGSNLGNEQFFGPGTRLTVL.

The chain combines TRBV18 with TRBJ2-7; D gene ambiguous. This CDR3 has 14 residues. The germline V gene encodes CDR1 KGHSH and CDR2 LQKENI. V lost 2 bases and J lost 3, with 11 bases in between. Here the CDR3 reads CASSPMTPNYEQYF. CDR3 DNA sequence: TGTGCCAGCTCACCAATGACACCTAACTACGAGCAGTACTTC.

The chain has TRBV7-9 and TRBJ2-7; TRBD2 matches 8 bases. Germline V lookup: CDR1 SEHNR, CDR2 FQNEAQ (reference sequence). The V segment lost 4 bases and the J segment 6 bases; nucleotides outside the gene matches: 8. CDR3 length: 14 residues. The CDR3 here is CASSSPGGLSEQYF. The CDR3 bases are TGTGCCAGCAGCTCCCCGGGGGGGCTCTCCGAGCAGTACTTC.

The chain recombines TRBV20-1 with TRBJ2-1; D perhaps matches TRBD2 (6 bases). With 2 bases removed from V and 1 base from J, the gap between germline ends came to 9 bases. Germline CDR1 DFQATT, CDR2 SNEGSKA (reference sequence). This CDR3 spans 14 amino acids. DNA of the CDR3: TGCAGTGCTAGAACTAGCACATCCTACAATGAGCAGTTCTTC. Protein sequence: CSARTSTSYNEQFF.

This clonotype was seen many times. V and J are TRBV20-1 and TRBJ2-1; weak D call: TRBD2 (6 bases). CDR3 size: 15 residues. V lost 0 bases and J 7 bases, leaving 16 bases between the germline ends. Per germline, CDR1 DFQATT and CDR2 SNEGSKA (reference sequence). This CDR3 reads CSARDLTSGGNEQFF. CDR3 sequence (DNA): TGCAGTGCTAGAGATTTGACCAGCGGAGGGAATGAGCAGTTCTTC.